The T cell receptor (beta chain) under discussion was sequenced for a study of control samples from healthy donors and cancer patients (TCRdb year 2020). Libraries were built with the immunoSEQ multiplex PCR assay. TCRdb provides this immuneACCESS table in a form limited to in-frame rearrangements. Some clones are lacking; in checked studies, under half of them reflect an unresolved V gene, and why the rest are absent is not known. A total of 100,000 to 150,000 clones appear in this sample, more than 80% of them only once. Clones ranked in the top ten supply 40% of the sample. This clone came up a few times. The target of this receptor is not known. The record has no base qualities; no much larger clone is one base away. The sequence was collected from a man between 45 and 60 years old in good health. Sequenced sample: blood.

The DNA sequence follows: TGTGCCTGGATAAGACAGGGGCTCGACTATGGCTACACCTTC. Its protein product is CAWIRQGLDYGYTF. The rearrangement joined TRBV30 to TRBJ1-2; 8 central nucleotides agree with TRBD1. The CDR3 has 14 amino acids, counting the end cysteine and phenylalanine. Only the CDR3 part of the read is kept: 42 bases, read in frame from the first base. Via the germline V gene (reference sequence), CDR1 is GTSNPN and CDR2 SVGIG. V is pruned by 4 bases and J by 3 bases, leaving 7 bases of the junction without a gene match.